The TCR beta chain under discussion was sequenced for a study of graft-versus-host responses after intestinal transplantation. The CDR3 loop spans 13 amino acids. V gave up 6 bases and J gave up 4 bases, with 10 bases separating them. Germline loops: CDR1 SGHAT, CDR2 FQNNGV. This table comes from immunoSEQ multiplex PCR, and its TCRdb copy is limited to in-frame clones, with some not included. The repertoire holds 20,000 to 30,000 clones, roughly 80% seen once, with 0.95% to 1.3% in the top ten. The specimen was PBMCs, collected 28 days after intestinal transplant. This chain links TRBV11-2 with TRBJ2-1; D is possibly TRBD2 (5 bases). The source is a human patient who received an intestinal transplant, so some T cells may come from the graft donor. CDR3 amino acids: CASRRTGYNEQFF. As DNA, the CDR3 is TGTGCCAGCAGACGGACTGGATACAATGAGCAGTTCTTC.